Sequencing of this T cell receptor beta chain was carried out in a study of shared clonotypes between healthy human individuals. In the naive CD8 group, cells lacked CD45RO and were positively selected for CCR7, so terminally differentiated effector memory CD45RA+ cells were left out. Original methodology: Junction-only sequences without quality scores came from ImmunoSEQ, so filtering differed. The assay was immunoSEQ multiplex PCR, and TCRdb's table has in-frame clones only and misses some. V, J and clone size derive from that table, while D and trimming were established from the DNA sequence. The sample contains millions of clones, just under 95% of which appear only once. Germline CDR1 and CDR2: SEHNR and FQNEAQ (reference sequence). The CDR3 contains 16 residues. V was pared by 3 bases and J by 1 base, with 14 bases between. Study-level findings and limits: It was the non-shared clonotypes that had lower generation probabilities than clonotypes shared by all four donors.

Concerning this clone itself: Its specificity is not known.

The sample consisted of naive CD8+ T cells sorted from blood. The TCR comes from a man aged 18-30 years in good health. The gene calls are TRBV7-9 and TRBJ2-3; D is perhaps TRBD1 (7 bases). The CDR3 DNA follows: TGTGCCAGCAGCTTTAGACGGGGGACAGGCACAGATACGCAGTATTTT. It yields the protein CASSFRRGTGTDTQYF. The whole variable domain, filled in from reference TRBV7-9 and TRBJ2-3, reads DTGVSQNPRHKITKRGQNVTFRCDPISEHNRLYWYRQTLGQGPEFLTYFQNEAQLEKSRLLSDRFSAERPKGSFSTLEIQRTEQGDSAMYLCASSFRRGTGTDTQYFGPGTRLTVL.